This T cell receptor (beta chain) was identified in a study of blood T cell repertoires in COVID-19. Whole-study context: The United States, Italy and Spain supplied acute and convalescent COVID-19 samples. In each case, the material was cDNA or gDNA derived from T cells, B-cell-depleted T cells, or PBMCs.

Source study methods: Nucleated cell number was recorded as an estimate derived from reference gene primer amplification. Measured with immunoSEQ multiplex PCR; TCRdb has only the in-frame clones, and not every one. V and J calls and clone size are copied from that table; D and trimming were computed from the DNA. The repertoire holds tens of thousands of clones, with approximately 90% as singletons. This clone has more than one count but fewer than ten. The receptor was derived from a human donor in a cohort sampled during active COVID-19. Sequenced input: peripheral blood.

The CDR3 region is CAWSSVYLYEQYF. Written as DNA, the CDR3 is TGTGCCTGGAGTAGTGTCTACCTATACGAGCAGTACTTC. The gene calls are TRBV30 and TRBJ2-7; D is ambiguous. This CDR3 comprises 13 residues. V gave up 2 bases and J gave up 4 bases, with 12 bases separating them. The germline gives CDR1 GTSNPN, CDR2 SVGIG (reference sequence).